A selection of T cell receptor beta chains follows, all from one sample in a study of blood T cell repertoires in COVID-19. TCRdb keeps only in-frame clones here, not all; method: immunoSEQ multiplex PCR. Of about 120,000 clones detected, approximately 85% appear once; the ten largest clones hold roughly 10%. The source material was peripheral blood. Receptor source: a man older than 75 with acute or convalescent COVID-19. The CDR3 runs from the conserved cysteine through the conserved F or W. The D gene is left open where the match is weak. The size field is filled for only some rows; it gives once, few, many or a size class.

d_gene: -
j_gene: TRBJ1-1
abundance: -
v_gene: TRBV7-6
CDR3nt: TGTGCCAGCAGCTTAGCGGCTGTAAACACTGAAGCTTTCTTT
CDR3aa: CASSLAAVNTEAFF

d_gene: -
j_gene: TRBJ1-2
abundance: -
v_gene: TRBV14
CDR3nt: TGTGCCAGCAGCCAAGTACAGGGCTGGAACTATGGCTACACCTTC
CDR3aa: CASSQVQGWNYGYTF

d_gene: -
j_gene: TRBJ1-1
abundance: -
v_gene: TRBV5-4
CDR3nt: TGTGCCAGCAGCTTGGAACAGGGAATCACTGAAGCTTTCTTT
CDR3aa: CASSLEQGITEAFF

d_gene: -
j_gene: TRBJ1-1
abundance: -
v_gene: TRBV4-3
CDR3nt: TGCGCCAGCAGCCAAGACCTCCGGGGAGTAGTAGCTTTCTTT
CDR3aa: CASSQDLRGVVAFF

d_gene: -
j_gene: TRBJ1-1
abundance: -
v_gene: TRBV3-1/TRBV3-2
CDR3nt: TGTGCCAGCAGCCAGCAGGGGAGAGCTTTCTTT
CDR3aa: CASSQQGRAFF

d_gene: -
j_gene: TRBJ1-2
abundance: -
v_gene: TRBV7-2
CDR3nt: TGTGCCAGCAGCTTAGCGGAGTTTAGGGGAGGCTACACCTTC
CDR3aa: CASSLAEFRGGYTF

d_gene: -
j_gene: TRBJ1-1
abundance: once
v_gene: TRBV4-2
CDR3nt: TGTGCCAGCAGCCAGGAGGGAGGAACTGAAGCTTTCTTT
CDR3aa: CASSQEGGTEAFF

d_gene: -
j_gene: TRBJ2-1
abundance: -
v_gene: TRBV5-4
CDR3nt: TGTGCCAGCAGCCCACAGGGTCGGTCCTACAATGAGCAGTTCTTC
CDR3aa: CASSPQGRSYNEQFF

d_gene: -
j_gene: TRBJ1-5
abundance: -
v_gene: TRBV28
CDR3nt: TGTGCCAGCAGTCGTCCCGAGGTCAATACTCAGCCCCAGCATTTT
CDR3aa: CASSRPEVNTQPQHF

d_gene: -
j_gene: TRBJ1-6
abundance: -
v_gene: TRBV30
CDR3nt: TGTGCCTGGGGGACCGCGGGCTATAATTCACCCCTCCACTTT
CDR3aa: CAWGTAGYNSPLHF

d_gene: -
j_gene: TRBJ2-2
abundance: -
v_gene: TRBV3-1/TRBV3-2
CDR3nt: TGTGCCAGCACCCCATCCCAAGGGACACTTAACACCGGGGAGCTGTTTTTT
CDR3aa: CASTPSQGTLNTGELFF

d_gene: -
j_gene: TRBJ2-2
abundance: once
v_gene: TRBV7-3
CDR3nt: TGTGCCAGCAGCCCATTGGACATTTTCGCGAACACCGGGGAGCTGTTTTTT
CDR3aa: CASSPLDIFANTGELFF

d_gene: -
j_gene: TRBJ1-1
abundance: -
v_gene: TRBV6-5
CDR3nt: TGTGCCAGCAGCGGACAGCGGAACACTGAAGCTTTCTTT
CDR3aa: CASSGQRNTEAFF

d_gene: TRBD2
j_gene: TRBJ2-3
abundance: -
v_gene: TRBV19
CDR3nt: TGTGCCAGTATCGAGACTAGCGGGGTCGGCGATACGCAGTATTTT
CDR3aa: CASIETSGVGDTQYF

d_gene: TRBD1
j_gene: TRBJ2-7
abundance: -
v_gene: TRBV11-2
CDR3nt: TGTGCCAGCAGCCAAGGACAGGTAGGGGAGCAGTACTTC
CDR3aa: CASSQGQVGEQYF

d_gene: -
j_gene: TRBJ1-5
abundance: once
v_gene: TRBV28
CDR3nt: TGTGCCAGCAGTTTAAACAGCCAGCCCCAGCATTTT
CDR3aa: CASSLNSQPQHF

d_gene: -
j_gene: TRBJ1-5
abundance: -
v_gene: TRBV6-2/TRBV6-3
CDR3nt: TGTGCCAGCAGTTCGTGGCAGGTTAGCAATCAGCCCCAGCATTTT
CDR3aa: CASSSWQVSNQPQHF

d_gene: -
j_gene: TRBJ2-6
abundance: -
v_gene: TRBV11-2
CDR3nt: TGTGCCAGCAGCTTATCAAGGGCCAACGTCCTGACTTTC
CDR3aa: CASSLSRANVLTF

d_gene: -
j_gene: TRBJ1-5
abundance: -
v_gene: TRBV5-8
CDR3nt: TGTGCCAGCAGCGACCTCCGACAGAATCAGCCCCAGCATTTT
CDR3aa: CASSDLRQNQPQHF

d_gene: -
j_gene: TRBJ1-1
abundance: -
v_gene: TRBV25-1
CDR3nt: TGTGCCAGCAGTGTGGTTTACTTTGGAGGGCATCTGAACACTGAAGCTTTCTTT
CDR3aa: CASSVVYFGGHLNTEAFF

d_gene: TRBD1
j_gene: TRBJ1-4
abundance: -
v_gene: TRBV30
CDR3nt: TGTGCCTGGGGGGGACAGGGGGCGCGAAAACTGTTTTTT
CDR3aa: CAWGGQGARKLFF

d_gene: -
j_gene: TRBJ1-2
abundance: -
v_gene: TRBV6-2/TRBV6-3
CDR3nt: TGTGCCAGCAGTCAAGCGGTGCAGTCAACCTTC
CDR3aa: CASSQAVQSTF

d_gene: -
j_gene: TRBJ1-3
abundance: -
v_gene: TRBV2
CDR3nt: TGTGCCAGCCGACCAGGGGTTTCTGGAAACACCATATATTTT
CDR3aa: CASRPGVSGNTIYF

d_gene: -
j_gene: TRBJ1-3
abundance: -
v_gene: TRBV2
CDR3nt: TGTGCCAGCAGGGCAGGGCAGAGCTCTGGAAACACCATATATTTT
CDR3aa: CASRAGQSSGNTIYF

d_gene: -
j_gene: TRBJ2-2
abundance: -
v_gene: TRBV7-3
CDR3nt: TGTGCCAGCAACCAAGGGGTCCCCACCGGGGAGCTGTTTTTT
CDR3aa: CASNQGVPTGELFF

d_gene: -
j_gene: TRBJ2-1
abundance: -
v_gene: TRBV29-1
CDR3nt: TGCAGCGTTGAGTTCTCTAGCAGGATCTCCTACAATGAGCAGTTCTTC
CDR3aa: CSVEFSSRISYNEQFF

d_gene: -
j_gene: TRBJ1-4
abundance: -
v_gene: TRBV7-9
CDR3nt: TGTGCCAGCAGCTTAGAGCCGCCACGCGAAAAACTGTTTTTT
CDR3aa: CASSLEPPREKLFF

d_gene: -
j_gene: TRBJ1-5
abundance: -
v_gene: TRBV6-1
CDR3nt: TGTGCCAGCAGTGAAGTGGCAGGGCTCAATCAGCCCCAGCATTTT
CDR3aa: CASSEVAGLNQPQHF

d_gene: TRBD2
j_gene: TRBJ2-1
abundance: -
v_gene: TRBV5-4
CDR3nt: TGTGCCAGCAGCCCGGGGGGCGGGGGGGTCAATGAGCAGTTCTTC
CDR3aa: CASSPGGGGVNEQFF

d_gene: TRBD1
j_gene: TRBJ1-6
abundance: -
v_gene: TRBV7-9
CDR3nt: TGTGCCAGCACCAAGACAGGGGGGAATAATTCACCCCTCCACTTT
CDR3aa: CASTKTGGNNSPLHF

d_gene: -
j_gene: TRBJ2-1
abundance: -
v_gene: TRBV10-3
CDR3nt: TGTGCCATCAGTGGTTCGGGGGATGGCAATGAGCAGTTCTTC
CDR3aa: CAISGSGDGNEQFF

d_gene: TRBD1
j_gene: TRBJ1-1
abundance: -
v_gene: TRBV5-1
CDR3nt: TGCGCCAGCAGCTTGTACGGGACAGGGGGAGGCGGCACTGAAGCTTTCTTT
CDR3aa: CASSLYGTGGGGTEAFF

d_gene: -
j_gene: TRBJ1-2
abundance: -
v_gene: TRBV28
CDR3nt: TGTGCCAGCAGCCCTACAGGGTATGGCTACACCTTC
CDR3aa: CASSPTGYGYTF

d_gene: -
j_gene: TRBJ1-2
abundance: -
v_gene: TRBV27
CDR3nt: TGTGCCAGCAGTTCTCGCGTGGGCCTCTTCTATGGCTACACCTTC
CDR3aa: CASSSRVGLFYGYTF

d_gene: TRBD1
j_gene: TRBJ1-4
abundance: -
v_gene: TRBV3-1/TRBV3-2
CDR3nt: TGTGCCAGCAGCCGAGGGACAGGCATAGAAAAACTGTTTTTT
CDR3aa: CASSRGTGIEKLFF

d_gene: TRBD1
j_gene: TRBJ1-2
abundance: -
v_gene: TRBV2
CDR3nt: TGTGCCAGCAGTGGAAAGACAGGGCGCGGCTACACCTTC
CDR3aa: CASSGKTGRGYTF

d_gene: -
j_gene: TRBJ1-1
abundance: once
v_gene: TRBV6-5
CDR3nt: TGTGCCAGCAGTTACGGGAGTATAAGTGGGAACACTGAAGCTTTCTTT
CDR3aa: CASSYGSISGNTEAFF

d_gene: -
j_gene: TRBJ1-1
abundance: -
v_gene: TRBV28
CDR3nt: TGTGCCAGCAGGAGGGCTGAAGCTTTCTTT
CDR3aa: CASRRAEAFF

d_gene: -
j_gene: TRBJ1-2
abundance: -
v_gene: TRBV21-1
CDR3nt: TGTGCCAGCGCGGGTACGGGAGGGAACAGCCGTGGCTACACCTTC
CDR3aa: CASAGTGGNSRGYTF

d_gene: TRBD2
j_gene: TRBJ2-1
abundance: -
v_gene: TRBV19
CDR3nt: TGTGCCAGTAGTATGGCGGGTAGCGGGGCCCGTTTGAAAGAGCAGTTCTTC
CDR3aa: CASSMAGSGARLKEQFF

d_gene: -
j_gene: TRBJ2-1
abundance: -
v_gene: TRBV6-5
CDR3nt: TGTGCCAGCAGTTTCTCCAGGGGTCCCAATGAGCAGTTCTTC
CDR3aa: CASSFSRGPNEQFF

d_gene: -
j_gene: TRBJ1-1
abundance: -
v_gene: TRBV10-1
CDR3nt: TGCGCCAGCAGTGCAGGGAACACTGAAGCTTTCTTT
CDR3aa: CASSAGNTEAFF

d_gene: TRBD2
j_gene: TRBJ2-2
abundance: once
v_gene: TRBV18
CDR3nt: TGTGCCAGCTCACCACCTCAGGGACTAAGATCGGGGGAGCTGTTTTTT
CDR3aa: CASSPPQGLRSGELFF

d_gene: -
j_gene: TRBJ2-3
abundance: -
v_gene: TRBV30
CDR3nt: TGTGCCTGGAGTGTAAAAATTTTAGCAGCGGACACAGATACGCAGTATTTT
CDR3aa: CAWSVKILAADTDTQYF

d_gene: TRBD1
j_gene: TRBJ2-6
abundance: -
v_gene: TRBV5-4
CDR3nt: TGTGCCAGCAGCTTTGGACAGGCTGGGGCCAACGTCCTGACTTTC
CDR3aa: CASSFGQAGANVLTF

d_gene: -
j_gene: TRBJ1-2
abundance: -
v_gene: TRBV2
CDR3nt: TGTGCCACCCAACCAAATCAGGGCCCCTCGGGCTACACCTTC
CDR3aa: CATQPNQGPSGYTF

d_gene: -
j_gene: TRBJ1-5
abundance: few
v_gene: TRBV30
CDR3nt: TGTGCCTTCGACAGTAGCAATCAGCCCCAGCATTTT
CDR3aa: CAFDSSNQPQHF

d_gene: TRBD1
j_gene: TRBJ1-1
abundance: -
v_gene: TRBV6-2/TRBV6-3
CDR3nt: TGTGCCAGCAGTTATCAGGGGGCGGGAAACCAAGCTTTCTTT
CDR3aa: CASSYQGAGNQAFF

d_gene: TRBD1
j_gene: TRBJ1-2
abundance: once
v_gene: TRBV28
CDR3nt: TGTGCCAGCAGGCCCCAGGGGGTAGGCTACACCTTC
CDR3aa: CASRPQGVGYTF

d_gene: TRBD1
j_gene: TRBJ1-3
abundance: -
v_gene: TRBV5-6
CDR3nt: TGTGCCAGCAGCTTACGCGGGACAGGGGTTGGAAACACCATATATTTT
CDR3aa: CASSLRGTGVGNTIYF

d_gene: TRBD1
j_gene: TRBJ2-3
abundance: -
v_gene: TRBV10-3
CDR3nt: TGTGCCATCAGTGAGGTGACAGGGGGACAGTATTTT
CDR3aa: CAISEVTGGQYF

d_gene: TRBD1
j_gene: TRBJ1-3
abundance: -
v_gene: TRBV2
CDR3nt: TGTGCCAGCAGGCCTCGGACAGGCTCTGGAAACACCATATATTTT
CDR3aa: CASRPRTGSGNTIYF

d_gene: TRBD2
j_gene: TRBJ2-7
abundance: -
v_gene: TRBV27
CDR3nt: TGTGCCAGCAGTTCATGGACTAGCGGGAGGAGCGCTTGGGAGCAGTACTTC
CDR3aa: CASSSWTSGRSAWEQYF

d_gene: TRBD1
j_gene: TRBJ1-1
abundance: -
v_gene: TRBV5-4
CDR3nt: TGTGCCAGCAGCACGGACAGGACGAACACTGAAGCTTTCTTT
CDR3aa: CASSTDRTNTEAFF

d_gene: -
j_gene: TRBJ2-1
abundance: -
v_gene: TRBV6-4
CDR3nt: TGTGCCAGCAGTGACGCCAGGGGCAATGAGCAGTTCTTC
CDR3aa: CASSDARGNEQFF